The 4 T cell receptor delta chains below all came from one sample that was sequenced in a study of delta chains in infants with herpesvirus infections. Gamma-chain- and delta-chain-specific primers converted PBMC RNA into TCR cDNA. TCRdb processed the RT-PCR reads again with the CATT caller. Seen here are 300 to 350 delta-chain clones, 25% to 30% observed once, and the top ten hold roughly 20%. The sample in question was peripheral blood, obtained at time point 3 of longitudinal follow-up. The receptor set was obtained from a human donor who was a Ugandan infant, either HIV-exposed or HIV-unexposed (not recorded which).

A note on this clone: A single base is all that separates this from a far larger clone, so a read error is likely. V is TRDV2 and J is TRDJ1; TRDD3 aligns across 9 bases. CDR1 and CDR2 (germline): GEAIGNYY, EKD. The CDR3 totals 15 residues. The CDR3 DNA is TGTGCCAGTGACACCCCCTGGGGGATCACCGATAAACTCATCTTT. This translates into CASDTPWGITDKLIF.

Only a few counts were recorded for this clone. A read error is likely here: a far larger clone is one base away. The chain recombines TRDV2 with TRDJ3, with 9 nucleotides matching TRDD3. The CDR3 runs 19 residues. Germline trimming cut 3 bases from V and 1 base from J; bases unmatched to any gene: 9. Per the germline V gene, CDR1 is GEAIGNYY and CDR2 is EKD. CDR3 in DNA: TGTGCCTGTGACTCCGTACTGGGGGAGACGTCCTGGGACACCCGACAGATGTTTTTC. As protein: CACDSVLGETSWDTRQMFF.

By its share, this clone is large (0.1 to 1%). The gene calls are TRDV1 and TRDJ1, with TRDD3 matching 12 bases. Germline CDR1 TSWWSYY, CDR2 QGS. V lost 0 bases, J lost 0 bases, and 35 bases stayed unmatched. This CDR3 is built from 28 residues. CDR3 coding DNA: TGTGCTCTTGGGGAACTAGTCCTTCCTACCTCTCCTTTGGGTGGATACTGGGGGATACCCGTGTACACCGATAAACTCATCTTT. This codes for CALGELVLPTSPLGGYWGIPVYTDKLIF.

This clone is deemed large. The chain employs TRDV1 and TRDJ1, with 12 positions matching TRDD3. J lost 8 bases, V lost 0 bases, and 16 bases had no gene match. Germline V lookup: CDR1 TSWWSYY, CDR2 QGS. The length of the CDR3 is 19 residues. CDR3 sequence (DNA): TGTGCTCTTGGGGAACTCGGGACCTTGGGGTACTGGGGGATACCGAAACTCATCTTT. Its translation: CALGELGTLGYWGIPKLIF.